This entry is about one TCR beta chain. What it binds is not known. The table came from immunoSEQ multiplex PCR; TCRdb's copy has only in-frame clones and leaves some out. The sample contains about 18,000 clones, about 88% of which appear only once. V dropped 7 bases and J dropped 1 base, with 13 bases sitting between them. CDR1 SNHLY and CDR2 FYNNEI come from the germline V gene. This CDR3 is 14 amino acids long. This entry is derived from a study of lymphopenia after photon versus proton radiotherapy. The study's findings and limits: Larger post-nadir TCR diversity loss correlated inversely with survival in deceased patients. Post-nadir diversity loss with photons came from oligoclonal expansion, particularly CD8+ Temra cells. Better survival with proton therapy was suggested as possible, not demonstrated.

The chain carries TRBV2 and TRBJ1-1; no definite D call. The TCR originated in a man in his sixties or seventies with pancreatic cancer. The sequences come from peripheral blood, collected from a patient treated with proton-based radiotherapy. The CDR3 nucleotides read TGTGCCAGCACCAAGGCATACCAGAACACTGAAGCTTTCTTT. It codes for CASTKAYQNTEAFF.